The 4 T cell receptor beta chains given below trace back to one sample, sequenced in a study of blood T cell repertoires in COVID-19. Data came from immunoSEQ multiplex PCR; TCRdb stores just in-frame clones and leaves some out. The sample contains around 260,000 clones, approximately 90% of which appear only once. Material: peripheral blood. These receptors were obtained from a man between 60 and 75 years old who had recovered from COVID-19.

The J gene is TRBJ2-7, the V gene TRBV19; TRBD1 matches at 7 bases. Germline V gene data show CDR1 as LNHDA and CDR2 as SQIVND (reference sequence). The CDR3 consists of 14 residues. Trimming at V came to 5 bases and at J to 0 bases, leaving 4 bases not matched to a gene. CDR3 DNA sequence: TGTGCCAGTAGTGCGACAGGGACCTCCTACGAGCAGTACTTC. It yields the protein CASSATGTSYEQYF.

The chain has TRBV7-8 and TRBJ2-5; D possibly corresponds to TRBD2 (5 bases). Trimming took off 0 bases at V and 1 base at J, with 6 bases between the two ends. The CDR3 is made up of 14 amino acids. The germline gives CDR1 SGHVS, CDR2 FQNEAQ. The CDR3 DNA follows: TGTGCCAGCAGCTTAGCCCTAGCCCAAGAGACCCAGTACTTC. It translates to CASSLALAQETQYF.

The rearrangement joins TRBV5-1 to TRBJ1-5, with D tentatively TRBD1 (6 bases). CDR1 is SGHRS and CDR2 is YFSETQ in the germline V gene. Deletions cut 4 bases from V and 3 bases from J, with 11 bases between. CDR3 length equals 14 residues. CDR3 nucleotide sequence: TGCGCCAGCAGCACAGGACAGTCCAATCAGCCCCAGCATTTT. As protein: CASSTGQSNQPQHF.

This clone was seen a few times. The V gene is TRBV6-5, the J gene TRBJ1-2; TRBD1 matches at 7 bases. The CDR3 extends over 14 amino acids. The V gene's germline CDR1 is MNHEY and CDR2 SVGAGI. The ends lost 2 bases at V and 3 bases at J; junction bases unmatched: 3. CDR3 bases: TGTGCCAGCAGTTACAGGCAGGGGGACTATGGCTACACCTTC. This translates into CASSYRQGDYGYTF.